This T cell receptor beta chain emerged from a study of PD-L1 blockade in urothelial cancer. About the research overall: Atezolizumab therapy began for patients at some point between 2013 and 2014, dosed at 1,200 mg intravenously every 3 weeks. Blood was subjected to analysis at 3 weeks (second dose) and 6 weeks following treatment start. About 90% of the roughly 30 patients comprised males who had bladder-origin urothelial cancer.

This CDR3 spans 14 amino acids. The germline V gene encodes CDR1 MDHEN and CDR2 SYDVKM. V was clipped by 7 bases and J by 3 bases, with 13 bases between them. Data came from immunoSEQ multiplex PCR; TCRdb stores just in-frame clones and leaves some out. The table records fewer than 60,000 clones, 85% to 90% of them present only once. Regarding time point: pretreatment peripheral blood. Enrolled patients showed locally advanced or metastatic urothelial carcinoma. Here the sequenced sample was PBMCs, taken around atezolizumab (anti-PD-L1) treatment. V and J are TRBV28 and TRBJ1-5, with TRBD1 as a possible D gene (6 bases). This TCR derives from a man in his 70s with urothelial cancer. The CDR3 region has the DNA TGTGCCAGCAAAGGGGGTCCCTTCAATCAGCCCCAGCATTTT. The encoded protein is CASKGGPFNQPQHF. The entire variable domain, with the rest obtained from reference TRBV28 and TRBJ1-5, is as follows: DVKVTQSSRYLVKRTGEKVFLECVQDMDHENMFWYRQDPGLGLRLIYFSYDVKMKEKGDIPEGYSVSREKKERFSLILESASTNQTSMYLCASKGGPFNQPQHFGDGTRLSIL.